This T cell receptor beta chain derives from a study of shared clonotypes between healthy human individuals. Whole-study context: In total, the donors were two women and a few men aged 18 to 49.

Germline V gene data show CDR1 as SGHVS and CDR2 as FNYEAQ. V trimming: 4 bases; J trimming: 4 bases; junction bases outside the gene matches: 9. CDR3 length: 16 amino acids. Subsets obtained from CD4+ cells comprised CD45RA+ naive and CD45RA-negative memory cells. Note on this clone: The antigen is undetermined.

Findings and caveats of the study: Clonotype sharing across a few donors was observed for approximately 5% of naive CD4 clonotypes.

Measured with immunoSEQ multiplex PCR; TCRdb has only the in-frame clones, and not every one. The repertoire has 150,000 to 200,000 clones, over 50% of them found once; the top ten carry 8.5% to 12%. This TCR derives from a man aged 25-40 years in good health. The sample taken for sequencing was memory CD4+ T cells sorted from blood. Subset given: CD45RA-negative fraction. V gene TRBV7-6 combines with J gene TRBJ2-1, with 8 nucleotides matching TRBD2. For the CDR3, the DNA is TGTGCCAGCAGCTCTTTCTATAGCGGGACTTACAATGAGCAGTTCTTC. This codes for CASSSFYSGTYNEQFF.